A single sample is the source of the 29 T cell receptor beta chains below, sequenced in a study of T cell changes during pregnancy in multiple sclerosis. The table came from immunoSEQ multiplex PCR; TCRdb's copy has only in-frame clones and leaves some out. The profile shows approximately 46,000 clones, around 90% of them singletons. The sequenced sample was peripheral blood, obtained after pregnancy. The receptors were sampled from a female donor in good health, enrolled as a control in a pregnancy study.

This clone was detected only once. This chain connects TRBV6-5 to TRBJ1-3; D perhaps matches TRBD1 (5 bases). V lost 7 bases to trimming and J lost 7 bases, with 20 bases between them. Germline V gives CDR1 MNHEY, CDR2 SVGAGI. The CDR3 loop spans 15 amino acids. The DNA of the CDR3 is TGTGCCAGCAAAAAGGGGTCCCTACCCCGCAACACCATATATTTT. Protein product: CASKKGSLPRNTIYF.

The chain recombines TRBV27 with TRBJ1-1, with 7 bases identical to TRBD1. Trimming cost V 6 bases and J 0 bases; bases outside gene matches: 4. The CDR3 loop spans 14 amino acids. Germline CDR1 is MNHEY and CDR2 is SMNVEV (reference sequence). The CDR3 region has the DNA TGTGCCAGCAGCCTACAGGGGTTGAACACTGAAGCTTTCTTT. Its translation: CASSLQGLNTEAFF.

CDR3 in DNA: TGTGCCAGCAGCGTAGCCCCCTCCGGACAGGGGGCGGGAACCGGGGAGCTGTTTTTT. Translated: CASSVAPSGQGAGTGELFF. This chain joins TRBV9 and TRBJ2-2; TRBD1 aligns across 11 bases. CDR3 length: 19 residues. Germline-derived CDR1 and CDR2 are SGDLS and YYNGEE. V shed 0 bases and J 5 bases; nucleotides not matched to a gene: 12.

V is TRBV27 and J is TRBJ2-7; weak D call: TRBD1 (6 bases). V was clipped by 5 bases and J by 6 bases, with 11 bases between them. CDR1 is MNHEY, CDR2 SMNVEV, per germline (reference sequence). This CDR3 region has 12 residues. The DNA of the CDR3 is TGTGCCAGCAGTACACAGGGTGGCGAGCAGTACTTC. Translation: CASSTQGGEQYF.

V gene TRBV7-9 combines with J gene TRBJ2-2; the match to TRBD1 covers 7 bases. Trimming cost V 5 bases and J 3 bases; bases outside gene matches: 15. CDR1 is SEHNR and CDR2 is FQNEAQ in the germline V gene (reference sequence). The CDR3 consists of 18 residues. CDR3 sequence reads: CASSHMYRGPRYTGELFF. CDR3 bases: TGTGCCAGCAGCCATATGTACAGGGGCCCCCGGTACACCGGGGAGCTGTTTTTT.

The chain has TRBV9 and TRBJ2-2; 8 positions match TRBD1. V dropped 4 bases and J dropped 5; count of bases not matched to a gene: 7. This CDR3 has 15 residues. The germline gives CDR1 SGDLS, CDR2 YYNGEE. CDR3 nucleotides: TGTGCCAGCAGCCCAGGACAGGGTGGTACCGGGGAGCTGTTTTTT. Its protein product is CASSPGQGGTGELFF.

A single count supports this clone. This sequence joins TRBV2 and TRBJ2-7, with D possibly being TRBD2 (5 bases). Looked up from germline, CDR1 is SNHLY and CDR2 is FYNNEI. This CDR3 has 14 amino acids. V was shortened by 6 bases and J by 3 bases, with 15 bases between the two germline ends. The CDR3 DNA sequence: TGTGCCAGCAGAGATCCGGGGATCCTCTACGAGCAGTACTTC. It is translated as CASRDPGILYEQYF.

On this clone itself: Additional DNA sequences in this sample encode the identical CDR3. CDR3 sequence: CASSLVGQGQETQYF. CDR3 nucleotides: TGCGCCAGCAGCTTGGTGGGACAGGGGCAAGAGACCCAGTACTTC. The chain employs TRBV5-1 and TRBJ2-5; TRBD1 aligns across 10 bases. Losses at the gene ends were 0 bases for V and 2 bases for J; bases not matched to a gene: 1. The germline CDR1 and CDR2 sequences are SGHRS and YFSETQ. This CDR3 has 15 residues.

This clone was counted a single time. The V and J genes are TRBV21-1 and TRBJ2-1; the table calls TRBD1, which could not be checked here. TRBV21-1 is a known pseudogene. This CDR3 comprises 21 residues. The DNA for the CDR3 is TGTGCCAGCAGCAAATGCCCCGGGACAGGGGGCGCCGGTTTCTCCTACAATGAGCAGTTCTTC. Its translation is CASSKCPGTGGAGFSYNEQFF.

The chain joins TRBV6-4 to TRBJ2-1; 10 bases agree with TRBD2. V lost 3 bases, J lost 2 bases, and 7 bases stayed unmatched. This CDR3 contains 17 residues. CDR1 MRHNA and CDR2 SNTAGT come from the germline V gene. The CDR3 nucleotides are TGTGCCAGCAGTGAAGACCCAAGCGGGGGGGCCTACAATGAGCAGTTCTTC. Its translation: CASSEDPSGGAYNEQFF.

The chain carries TRBV7-2 and TRBJ1-5; TRBD1 agrees at 9 bases. With 0 bases clipped from V and 3 bases from J, the junction kept 3 bases outside the gene matches. This CDR3 contains 16 residues. Germline CDR1 and CDR2: SGHTA and FQGNSA. The CDR3 nucleotides are TGTGCCAGCAGCTTAGCGGGACAGGGATCCAATCAGCCCCAGCATTTT. As protein: CASSLAGQGSNQPQHF.

The chain combines TRBV7-3 with TRBJ1-1; the D gene is possibly TRBD1 (5 bases). The germline gives CDR1 SGHTA, CDR2 FQGTGA. The CDR3 is 15 amino acids. With 4 bases removed from V and 4 bases from J, the gap between germline ends came to 16 bases. CDR3 protein: CASSSSAGPGTEAFF. The CDR3 DNA reads TGTGCCAGCAGCTCCTCTGCGGGGCCGGGCACTGAAGCTTTCTTT.

The rearrangement uses TRBV6-4 and TRBJ1-1; D perhaps matches TRBD1 (5 bases). The germline V gene has CDR1 MRHNA and CDR2 SNTAGT. The CDR3 contains 15 residues. Trimming removed 5 bases at V and 1 base at J, with 14 bases between. The CDR3 coding sequence is TGTGCCAGCAGTCAGGGTCTGGGGGGGAACACTGAAGCTTTCTTT. Translation gives CASSQGLGGNTEAFF.

V gene TRBV6-1 combines with J gene TRBJ2-7; 12 bases agree with TRBD2. CDR1 MNHNS and CDR2 SASEGT come from the germline V gene. Trimming took 7 bases from V and 1 from J; bases not matched to a gene: 5. The CDR3 runs 15 residues. CDR3 bases: TGTGCCAGCACGGTCGGGACTAGCGGGTCCTACGAGCAGTACTTC. This sequence encodes CASTVGTSGSYEQYF.

This sequence joins TRBV6-5 and TRBJ1-1, with D tentatively TRBD1 (5 bases). The germline V gene has CDR1 MNHEY and CDR2 SVGAGI. Between the trimmed V and J ends, which lost 8 bases and 4 bases, there was a span of 14 bases. There are 13 residues in the CDR3. The CDR3 bases are TGTGCCAGCTTTGACGACGGGGGCACTGAAGCTTTCTTT. Amino acid sequence: CASFDDGGTEAFF.

CDR3 sequence reads: CASSFDGTGVETITDTQYF. The CDR3 DNA is TGTGCCAGCAGCTTCGATGGGACAGGGGTAGAAACCATCACAGATACGCAGTATTTT. The chain employs TRBV13 and TRBJ2-3, with TRBD1 matching over 10 bases. V shed 3 bases and J 2 bases; nucleotides not matched to a gene: 14. In germline, CDR1 is PRHDT, CDR2 FYEKMQ (reference sequence). This CDR3 comprises 19 residues.

This sequence joins TRBV28 and TRBJ1-2, with unresolved D. The V gene's germline CDR1 is MDHEN and CDR2 SYDVKM. The ends were cut back, 4 bases at V and 8 bases at J, with 8 bases in the middle. The CDR3 is made up of 11 amino acids. CDR3 protein: CASSSPPGYTF. The CDR3 DNA follows: TGTGCCAGCAGTTCTCCTCCCGGCTACACCTTC.

The rearrangement uses TRBV6-5 and TRBJ1-3, with 7 positions matching TRBD1. This CDR3 spans 16 amino acids. V was pared by 1 base and J by 2 bases, with 5 bases of the junction left unmatched. From germline, CDR1 is MNHEY and CDR2 SVGAGI. For the CDR3, the DNA is TGTGCCAGCAGTTACTATGAGGGGGCGCCTGGAAACACCATATATTTT. Its translation: CASSYYEGAPGNTIYF.

V gene TRBV5-4 combines with J gene TRBJ2-2, with 7 nucleotides matching TRBD2. V was pared by 4 bases and J by 6 bases, with 15 bases of the junction left unmatched. Germline loops: CDR1 SGHNT, CDR2 YYREEE (reference sequence). This CDR3 is 17 amino acids long. The chain's CDR3 is CASSRLGGDGDAGELFF. CDR3 bases: TGTGCCAGCAGCAGACTGGGGGGGGATGGGGACGCCGGGGAGCTGTTTTTT.

This chain links TRBV2 with TRBJ2-7, with D maybe TRBD1 (6 bases). Trimming removed 4 bases at V and 7 bases at J, with 26 bases between. This CDR3 has 17 residues. In germline, CDR1 is SNHLY, CDR2 FYNNEI. CDR3 DNA: TGTGCCAGCAGTGGGCGTGGCCTTGGACAGACCCTCGGTGAGCAGTACTTC. This codes for CASSGRGLGQTLGEQYF.

The chain links TRBV6-5 to TRBJ2-1; no definite D call. With 0 bases removed from V and 0 bases from J, the gap between germline ends came to 9 bases. The CDR3 is made up of 16 amino acids. Germline loops: CDR1 MNHEY, CDR2 SVGAGI. CDR3 sequence (DNA): TGTGCCAGCAGTTACTCCGGGTCCTCCTCCTACAATGAGCAGTTCTTC. Translation: CASSYSGSSSYNEQFF.

The chain is built from TRBV7-2 and TRBJ2-7; D ambiguous. Germline V gives CDR1 SGHTA, CDR2 FQGNSA. V was shortened by 6 bases and J by 3 bases, with 15 bases between the two germline ends. The CDR3 is made up of 14 amino acids. The CDR3 protein is CASRQTGSLYEQYF. The CDR3 nucleotides read TGTGCCAGCAGACAGACCGGCAGCCTCTACGAGCAGTACTTC.

This clone appeared once. The V call is TRBV18, the J call TRBJ1-5, with D maybe TRBD1 (6 bases). Looked up from germline, CDR1 is KGHSH and CDR2 is LQKENI. V was shortened by 6 bases and J by 3 bases, with 12 bases between the two germline ends. CDR3 length equals 14 residues. DNA for the CDR3: TGTGCCAGCTCCCCGGACAGTGCCAATCAGCCCCAGCATTTT. This codes for CASSPDSANQPQHF. The whole variable domain, filled in from reference TRBV18 and TRBJ1-5, reads NAGVMQNPRHLVRRRGQEARLRCSPMKGHSHVYWYRQLPEEGLKFMVYLQKENIIDESGMPKERFSAEFPKEGPSILRIQQVVRGDSAAYFCASSPDSANQPQHFGDGTRLSIL.

J is TRBJ2-4 and V is TRBV23-1; D unresolved. TRBV23-1 is sorted into the ORF group, with uncertain function. CDR3 length: 18 amino acids. The V and J ends lost 6 bases and 2 bases respectively, with 23 bases between them. The CDR3 sequence is CASSLSPTYIRTKNIQYF. The CDR3 coding sequence is TGCGCCAGCAGCCTCTCCCCAACATACATAAGAACCAAAAACATTCAGTACTTC.

This chain links TRBV7-6 with TRBJ2-7; 9 bases align to TRBD2. The CDR3 loop spans 16 amino acids. From germline, CDR1 is SGHVS and CDR2 FNYEAQ. Trimming removed 1 base from V and 6 bases from J; junction bases left unmatched: 10. CDR3 amino acids: CASSLGASGIEAEQYF. The CDR3 region has the DNA TGTGCCAGCAGCTTAGGTGCTAGCGGGATTGAAGCCGAGCAGTACTTC.

This clone was counted between two and nine times. The V and J genes are TRBV9 and TRBJ2-7; D gene unclear. The CDR3 has 12 residues. Germline-derived CDR1 and CDR2 are SGDLS and YYNGEE. Trimming removed 7 bases from V and 5 bases from J, with 13 bases in between. CDR3 sequence (DNA): TGTGCCAGCCCCTTAACGGTGAACGAGCAGTACTTC. This translates into CASPLTVNEQYF. The variable domain in full, completed from reference TRBV9 and TRBJ2-7, reads DSGVTQTPKHLITATGQRVTLRCSPRSGDLSVYWYQQSLDQGLQFLIQYYNGEERAKGNILERFSAQQFPDLHSELNLSSLELGDSALYFCASPLTVNEQYFGPGTRLTVT.

In its sample, this clone was seen a few times. This chain uses TRBV4-2 with TRBJ2-7; 13 bases map to TRBD2. J lost 2 bases, V lost 8 bases, and 0 bases had no gene match. The CDR3 runs 13 residues. Germline values: CDR1 LGHNA, CDR2 YNFKEQ. For the CDR3, the DNA is TGTGCCAGCGGACTAGCGGGGGCCTACGAGCAGTACTTC. Its translation: CASGLAGAYEQYF.

The genes are TRBV12-5 and TRBJ1-5; 9 bases line up with TRBD1. V was pared by 1 base and J by 1 base, with 2 bases of the junction left unmatched. The CDR3 is made up of 16 amino acids. Looked up from germline, CDR1 is LGHNT and CDR2 is FRNRAP. The CDR3 sequence: CASGLDTGGSNQPQHF. CDR3 DNA sequence: TGTGCTAGTGGTTTGGACACAGGGGGCAGCAATCAGCCCCAGCATTTT.

With respect to this clone: This same CDR3 is encoded by further DNA sequences in the sample. The gene calls are TRBV29-1 and TRBJ2-7; 8 nucleotides agree with TRBD1. With V trimmed by 4 bases and J by 2 bases, 7 bases remained unmatched. The germline V gene has CDR1 SQVTM and CDR2 ANQGSEA. This CDR3 has 14 amino acids. CDR3 bases: TGCAGCGTTGTAGGGGGGACAGGACCCTACGAGCAGTACTTC. Translation: CSVVGGTGPYEQYF.